These 17 T cell receptor beta chains came from one sample sequenced in a study of blood T cells in healthy people across ages (dated by TCRdb to the mid-2010s). Library preparation was by 5' RACE. The instrument was an Illumina HiSeq 2500. A second PCR of roughly 6 to 12 cycles was run with a J-beta primer mix and a sample-barcoded 5' primer. TCRdb ran its own pipeline on the public reads, namely fastp trimming at Q25 and MiXCR clone calling, and kept in-frame beta chains. Identical CDR3 proteins give one entry, which carries the most common genes and DNA. Recorded for this sample are 730,000 or so distinct CDR3 sequences; roughly 45% of them occurred a single time. The ten most abundant clones make up about 20% of the sample. Sequencing input: blood. The receptors were sampled from an older woman in good health.

This clonotype was observed a few times. This sequence joins TRBV7-2 and TRBJ2-3; 12 bases align to TRBD2. Trimming removed 5 bases from V and 6 bases from J; junction bases left unmatched: 12. The germline CDR1 and CDR2 sequences are SGHTA and FQGNSA. The CDR3 spans 17 residues. The CDR3 DNA follows: TGTGCCAGCAGCCAATCAAGACTAGCGGGAGTGAGTGATACGCAGTATTTT. It codes for CASSQSRLAGVSDTQYF.

V gene TRBV29-1 combines with J gene TRBJ2-1; D not resolved. The CDR3 totals 13 residues. Trimming removed 0 bases from V and 11 bases from J, with 14 bases in between. In germline, CDR1 is SQVTM, CDR2 ANQGSEA. DNA of the CDR3: TGCAGCGTTGAAGACGGTCCTGCAATACAGCAGTTCTTC. This translates into CSVEDGPAIQQFF.

The rearrangement joins TRBV7-8 to TRBJ2-1; D uncertain. Germline lookup yields CDR1 SGHVS and CDR2 FQNEAQ. V gave up 5 bases and J gave up 0 bases, with 11 bases separating them. The CDR3 covers 15 residues. CDR3 nucleotides: TGTGCCAGCAGCCTGCACCGGAGCTCCTACAATGAGCAGTTCTTC. Its translation is CASSLHRSSYNEQFF.

This clonotype showed up many times. The rearrangement joins TRBV6-2 or TRBV6-3 to TRBJ1-1; D gene unclear. The CDR3 is 14 amino acids. The V end was cut by 2 bases, the J end by 1 base, with 8 bases between. Germline values: CDR1 MNHEY, CDR2 SVGEGT. The CDR3 loop reads CASSYEKRNTEAFF. The CDR3 DNA sequence: TGTGCCAGCAGTTACGAGAAGAGGAACACTGAAGCTTTCTTT.

V usage is TRBV3-1 and J usage is TRBJ1-5, with D perhaps matching TRBD1 (6 bases). This CDR3 contains 15 residues. Germline V CDR1 and CDR2: LGHDT, YNNKEL (reference sequence). V was trimmed by 4 bases and J by 1 base, leaving 11 bases between them. The CDR3: CASSPSDRSNQPQHF. The CDR3 region has the DNA TGTGCCAGCAGCCCTTCGGACAGAAGCAATCAGCCCCAGCATTTT.

This clonotype has a handful of counts. The V gene is TRBV6-5, the J gene TRBJ1-5; possibly TRBD1 for D (5 bases). With 6 bases removed from V and 4 bases from J, the gap between germline ends came to 16 bases. Germline V gives CDR1 MNHEY, CDR2 SVGAGI. CDR3 length: 15 amino acids. The CDR3 spells CASSRGSGGNQPQHF. The CDR3 nucleotides read TGTGCCAGCAGCCGCGGTAGTGGGGGGAATCAGCCCCAGCATTTT.

Concerning this clonotype itself: This could be a read error, since a much larger clone is one nucleotide away. The V gene is TRBV9, the J gene TRBJ2-4, with D tentatively TRBD2 (6 bases). Gene TRBJ2-7 matches the end of the DNA better, so the J call may be wrong. Germline CDR1 SGDLS, CDR2 YYNGEE. The CDR3 spans 14 residues. The CDR3 nucleotides are TGTGCCAGCGAGGGCCGCGGGGATACTTACGAGCAGTACTTC. Amino acid sequence: CASEGRGDTYEQYF.

About this clonotype: Since a much larger clone is just one base distant, this may be a read error. The rearrangement uses TRBV7-2 and TRBJ2-1; D uncertain. There are 15 residues in the CDR3. Looked up from germline, CDR1 is SGHTA and CDR2 is FQGNSA. The CDR3 region is CANSLDTGRLNEQFF. The CDR3, as DNA: TGTGCCAACAGCTTAGACACCGGCCGTTTAAATGAGCAGTTCTTC.

In this sample, this clonotype turned up once. A read error may account for a junction end that differs from germline. J is TRBJ2-5 and V is TRBV18, with D hard to call. Germline V lookup: CDR1 KGHSH, CDR2 LQKENI. The CDR3 totals 12 residues. The CDR3 protein is CASSTYQEAQYF. CDR3 nucleotides: TGTGCCAGCTCAACGTACCAAGAGGCCCAGTACTTC.

The CDR3 DNA reads as TGCGCCAGCAGCTTGGGCAGGGAGGTCCCTGAAGCTTTCTTT. Protein sequence: CASSLGREVPEAFF. The chain combines TRBV5-1 with TRBJ1-1; possible D gene TRBD1, 5 bases. Per germline, CDR1 SGHRS and CDR2 YFSETQ. The CDR3 totals 14 residues. Trimming left V 0 bases short and J 6 bases short, with 12 bases between.

The V call is TRBV4-3, the J call TRBJ1-2; TRBD1 matches 9 bases. J was trimmed by 8 bases and V by 0 bases; bases with no gene match: 7. The CDR3 is 15 amino acids. Germline V gene data show CDR1 as LGHNA and CDR2 as YSLEER. CDR3 in amino acids: CASSQEYGTGYGYTF. In DNA form, the CDR3 reads TGCGCCAGCAGCCAAGAGTACGGGACAGGGTACGGCTACACCTTC.

This clonotype came up a few times. The V call is TRBV4-1, the J call TRBJ2-2, with TRBD2 as a possible D gene (6 bases). Trimming left V 1 base short and J 1 base short, with 7 bases between. The CDR3 runs 15 residues. CDR1 is MGHRA, CDR2 YSYEKL, per germline. The CDR3 DNA is TGCGCCAGCAGCCAAGGACTAGTGAACACCGGGGAGCTGTTTTTT. Its translation: CASSQGLVNTGELFF.

This clonotype was counted only a few times. The chain recombines TRBV20-1 with TRBJ2-7, with TRBD1 matching 11 bases. Per the germline V gene, CDR1 is DFQATT and CDR2 is SNEGSKA (reference sequence). This CDR3 is built from 17 residues. J gave up 1 base and V 5 bases, and 13 bases lay outside the gene matches. The CDR3 DNA reads TGCAGTGCTGCCGACCGCGCCGGGACAGGGGGATCCTACGAGCAGTACTTC. Protein product: CSAADRAGTGGSYEQYF.

J is TRBJ2-5 and V is TRBV18; 8 bases align to TRBD1. The CDR3 consists of 13 residues. Looked up from germline, CDR1 is KGHSH and CDR2 is LQKENI. The V gene end was trimmed by 8 bases and the J gene end by 5 bases; junction bases not matched to a gene: 7. This CDR3 is CASAPTGDETQYF. CDR3 bases: TGTGCCAGCGCGCCGACAGGGGATGAGACCCAGTACTTC.

This chain links TRBV27 with TRBJ1-4; 10 bases are a match to TRBD1. The CDR3 spans 13 residues. Germline V lookup: CDR1 MNHEY, CDR2 SMNVEV (reference sequence). The V segment lost 5 bases and the J segment 6 bases; nucleotides outside the gene matches: 0. CDR3 in DNA: TGTGCCAGCAGTGACAGGGGGCATGAAAAACTGTTTTTT. Protein product: CASSDRGHEKLFF.

This clonotype was picked up many times. The V and J genes are TRBV5-1 and TRBJ2-1, with D hard to call. Germline loops: CDR1 SGHRS, CDR2 YFSETQ. V was shortened by 4 bases and J by 7 bases, with 15 bases between the two germline ends. CDR3 length equals 14 residues. CDR3 DNA sequence: TGCGCCAGCAGCGCAGAGCTAGAACGGAATGAGCAGTTCTTC. It codes for CASSAELERNEQFF.

About this clonotype itself: A read error may be the cause here, since a much bigger clone is one base away. The chain employs TRBV4-3 and TRBJ2-4, with D possibly TRBD1 on 5 matching bases. The tail of the sequence fits TRBJ2-7 better, so the J call may be wrong. CDR1 LGHNA and CDR2 YSLEER come from the germline V gene. The CDR3 sequence is 15 residues long. The CDR3 reads CASGQGPSKLYEQYF. CDR3 coding DNA: TGCGCCAGCGGCCAGGGCCCTAGTAAGCTTTACGAGCAGTACTTC.